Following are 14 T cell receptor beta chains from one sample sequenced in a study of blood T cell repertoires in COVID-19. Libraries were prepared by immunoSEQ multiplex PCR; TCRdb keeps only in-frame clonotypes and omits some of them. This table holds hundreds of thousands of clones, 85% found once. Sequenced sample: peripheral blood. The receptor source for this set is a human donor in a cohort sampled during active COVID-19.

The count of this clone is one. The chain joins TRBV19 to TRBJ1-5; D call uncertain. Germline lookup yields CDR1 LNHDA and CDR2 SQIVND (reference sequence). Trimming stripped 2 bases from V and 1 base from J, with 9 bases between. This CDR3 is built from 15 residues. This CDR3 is CASSIISGSNQPQHF. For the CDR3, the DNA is TGTGCCAGTAGTATAATTTCGGGAAGCAATCAGCCCCAGCATTTT.

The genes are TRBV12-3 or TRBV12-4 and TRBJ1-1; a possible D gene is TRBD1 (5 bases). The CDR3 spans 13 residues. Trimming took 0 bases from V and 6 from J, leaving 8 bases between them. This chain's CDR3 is CASSLAGRSEAFF. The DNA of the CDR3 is TGTGCCAGCAGTTTAGCGGGGCGTTCTGAAGCTTTCTTT.

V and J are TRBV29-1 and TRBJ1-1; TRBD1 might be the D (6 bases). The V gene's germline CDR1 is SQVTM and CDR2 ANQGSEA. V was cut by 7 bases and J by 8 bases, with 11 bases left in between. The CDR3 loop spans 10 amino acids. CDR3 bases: TGCAGCGCCTTAGGGACAGAAGCTTTCTTT. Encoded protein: CSALGTEAFF.

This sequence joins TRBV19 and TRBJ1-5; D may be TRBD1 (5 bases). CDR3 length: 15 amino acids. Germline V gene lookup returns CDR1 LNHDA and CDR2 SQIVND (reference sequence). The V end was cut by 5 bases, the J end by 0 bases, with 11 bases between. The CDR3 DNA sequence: TGTGCCAGTAGTCCGACAGTGGATAGCAATCAGCCCCAGCATTTT. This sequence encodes CASSPTVDSNQPQHF. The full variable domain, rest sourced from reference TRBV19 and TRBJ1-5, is DGGITQSPKYLFRKEGQNVTLSCEQNLNHDAMYWYRQDPGQGLRLIYYSQIVNDFQKGDIAEGYSVSREKKESFPLTVTSAQKNPTAFYLCASSPTVDSNQPQHFGDGTRLSIL.

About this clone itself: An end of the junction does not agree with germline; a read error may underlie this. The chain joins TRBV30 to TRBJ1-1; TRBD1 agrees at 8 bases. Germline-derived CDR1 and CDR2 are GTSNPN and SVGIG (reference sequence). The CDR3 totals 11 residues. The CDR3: CAWTTRDRPHF. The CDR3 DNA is TGTGCCTGGACGACACGGGACAGGCCACATTTT.

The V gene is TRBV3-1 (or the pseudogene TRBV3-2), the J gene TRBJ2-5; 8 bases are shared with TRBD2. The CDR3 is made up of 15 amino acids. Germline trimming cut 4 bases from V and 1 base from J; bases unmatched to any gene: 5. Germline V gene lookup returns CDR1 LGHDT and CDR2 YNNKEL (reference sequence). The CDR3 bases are TGTGCCAGCAGCCGCATAGCGGGGCCCCAAGAGACCCAGTACTTC. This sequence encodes CASSRIAGPQETQYF.

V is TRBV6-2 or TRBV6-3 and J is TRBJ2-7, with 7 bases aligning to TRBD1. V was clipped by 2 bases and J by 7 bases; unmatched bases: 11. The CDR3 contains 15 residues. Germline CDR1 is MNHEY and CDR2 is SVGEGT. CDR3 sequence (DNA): TGTGCCAGCAGTTACCCTAGGACAGGAAGAGGGGAGCAGTACTTC. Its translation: CASSYPRTGRGEQYF.

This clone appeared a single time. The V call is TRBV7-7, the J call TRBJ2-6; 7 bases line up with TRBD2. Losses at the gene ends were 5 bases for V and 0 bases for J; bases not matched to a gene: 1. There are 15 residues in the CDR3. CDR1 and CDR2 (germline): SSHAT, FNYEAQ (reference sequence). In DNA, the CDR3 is TGTGCCAGCAGCCCGGGGGGCTCTGGGGCCAACGTCCTGACTTTC. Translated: CASSPGGSGANVLTF.

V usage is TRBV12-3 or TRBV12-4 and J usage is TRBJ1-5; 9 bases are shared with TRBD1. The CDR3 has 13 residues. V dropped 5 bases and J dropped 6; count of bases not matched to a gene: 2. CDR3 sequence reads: CASSRDRVQPQHF. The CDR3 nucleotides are TGTGCCAGCAGTCGGGACAGGGTTCAGCCCCAGCATTTT.

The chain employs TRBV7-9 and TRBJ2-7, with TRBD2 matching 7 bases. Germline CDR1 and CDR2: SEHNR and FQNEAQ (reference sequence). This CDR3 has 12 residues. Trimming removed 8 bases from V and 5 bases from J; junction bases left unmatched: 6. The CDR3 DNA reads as TGTGCCAGCGCGGGGGATAGAAACGAGCAGTACTTC. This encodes CASAGDRNEQYF.

CDR3 residues: CATSAQEPGGANVLTF. The CDR3 bases are TGTGCCACCAGTGCCCAGGAGCCGGGGGGGGCCAACGTCCTGACTTTC. The rearrangement links TRBV24-1 to TRBJ2-6; tentative D call: TRBD2 (5 bases). V was clipped by 5 bases and J by 4 bases, with 14 bases between them. CDR1 and CDR2 (germline): KGHDR, SFDVKD. The CDR3 runs to 16 residues.

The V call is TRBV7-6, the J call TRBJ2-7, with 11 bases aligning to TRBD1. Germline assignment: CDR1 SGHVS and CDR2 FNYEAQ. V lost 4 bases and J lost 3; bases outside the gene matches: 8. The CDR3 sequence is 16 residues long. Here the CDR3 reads CASSSEGDRGIYEQYF. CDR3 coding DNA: TGTGCCAGCAGCTCGGAGGGGGACAGGGGGATCTACGAGCAGTACTTC.

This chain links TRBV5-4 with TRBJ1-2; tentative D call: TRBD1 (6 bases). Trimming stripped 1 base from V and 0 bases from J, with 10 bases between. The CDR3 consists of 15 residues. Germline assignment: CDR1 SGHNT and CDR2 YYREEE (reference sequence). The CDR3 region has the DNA TGTGCCAGCAGCTTGTTGGACAGTCCTAACTATGGCTACACCTTC. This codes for CASSLLDSPNYGYTF.

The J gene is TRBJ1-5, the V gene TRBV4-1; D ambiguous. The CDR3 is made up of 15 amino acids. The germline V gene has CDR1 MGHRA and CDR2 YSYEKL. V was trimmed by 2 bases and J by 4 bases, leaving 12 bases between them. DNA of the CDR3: TGCGCCAGCAGCCAACTCTGGCAGTATAATCAGCCCCAGCATTTT. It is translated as CASSQLWQYNQPQHF.